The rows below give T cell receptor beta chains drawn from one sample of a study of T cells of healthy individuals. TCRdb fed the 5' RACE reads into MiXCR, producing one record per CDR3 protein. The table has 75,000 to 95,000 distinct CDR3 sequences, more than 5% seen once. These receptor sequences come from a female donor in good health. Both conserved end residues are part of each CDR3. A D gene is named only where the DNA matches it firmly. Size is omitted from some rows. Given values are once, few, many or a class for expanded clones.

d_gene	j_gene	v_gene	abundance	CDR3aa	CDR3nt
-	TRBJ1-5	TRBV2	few	CASSEGQYNQPQHF	TGTGCCAGCAGTGAAGGACAGTACAATCAGCCCCAGCATTTT
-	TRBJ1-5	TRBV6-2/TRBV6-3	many	CASTGDNQPQHF	TGTGCCAGCACGGGCGACAATCAGCCCCAGCATTTT
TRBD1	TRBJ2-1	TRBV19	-	CASSIGPGQEQFF	TGTGCCAGTAGTATAGGTCCGGGACAGGAACAGTTCTTC
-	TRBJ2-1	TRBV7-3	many	CASSNNRLGGLGNEQFF	TGTGCCAGCAGTAATAACCGCCTGGGGGGACTGGGGAATGAGCAGTTCTTC
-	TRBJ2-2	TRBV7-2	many	CASSLVPQNTGELFF	TGTGCCAGCAGCTTAGTTCCGCAGAACACCGGGGAGCTGTTTTTT
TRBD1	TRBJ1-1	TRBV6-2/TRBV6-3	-	CASSYTFGQVNTEAFF	TGTGCCAGCAGTTACACTTTCGGACAGGTGAACACTGAAGCTTTCTTT
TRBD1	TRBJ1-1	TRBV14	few	CASSQARTGGRAEAFF	TGTGCCAGCAGCCAAGCCCGGACAGGGGGGAGGGCTGAAGCTTTCTTT
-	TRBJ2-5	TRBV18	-	CASSPGLQETQYF	TGTGCCAGCTCACCAGGACTACAAGAGACCCAGTACTTC
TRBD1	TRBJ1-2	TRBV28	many	CASSYTGGYGYTF	TGTGCCAGCAGTTATACAGGGGGCTATGGCTACACCTTC
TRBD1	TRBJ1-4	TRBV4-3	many	CASSQDWGQANEKLFF	TGCGCCAGCAGCCAAGATTGGGGACAGGCTAATGAAAAACTGTTTTTT
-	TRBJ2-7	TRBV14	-	CASSQGDGGTSSYEQYF	TGTGCCAGCAGCCAAGGAGACGGGGGTACTAGCTCCTACGAGCAGTACTTC
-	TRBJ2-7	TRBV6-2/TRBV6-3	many	CASSYPGFGYEQYF	TGTGCCAGCAGTTACCCGGGATTCGGCTACGAGCAGTACTTC
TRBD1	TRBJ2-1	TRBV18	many	CASSQGAESHNEQFF	TGTGCCAGCTCACAGGGGGCTGAATCACACAATGAGCAGTTCTTC
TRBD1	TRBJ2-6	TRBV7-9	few	CASSLVPGQGSSGANVLTF	TGTGCCAGCAGCTTAGTCCCGGGACAGGGTAGCTCTGGGGCCAACGTCCTGACTTTC
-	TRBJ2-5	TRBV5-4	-	CASSLQVEETQYF	TGTGCCAGCAGCTTGCAGGTCGAAGAGACCCAGTACTTC
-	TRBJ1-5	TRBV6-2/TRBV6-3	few	CASSPTRQSHSNQPQHF	TGTGCCAGCAGTCCTACGCGACAGTCCCATAGCAATCAGCCCCAGCATTTT
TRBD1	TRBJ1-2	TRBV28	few	CASSEGQAGGYTF	TGTGCCAGCAGTGAGGGACAGGCGGGGGGCTACACCTTC
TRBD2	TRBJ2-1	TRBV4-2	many	CASSPGTSGSSYNEQFF	TGTGCCAGCAGCCCTGGGACTAGCGGGAGCTCCTACAATGAGCAGTTCTTC
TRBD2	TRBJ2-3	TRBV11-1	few	CASRLGLSTSTDTQYF	TGTGCCAGCAGGCTGGGACTATCAACCAGCACAGATACGCAGTATTTT
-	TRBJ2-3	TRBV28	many	CASSFIVGVDTQYF	TGTGCCAGCAGTTTTATTGTTGGTGTGGATACGCAGTATTTT
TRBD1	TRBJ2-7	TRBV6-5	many	CASSATGTGGREQYF	TGTGCCAGCAGTGCCACGGGGACAGGGGGTCGCGAGCAGTACTTC
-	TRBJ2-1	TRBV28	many	CASSFFQFMGELDNEQFF	TGTGCCAGCAGTTTCTTCCAGTTTATGGGGGAGTTGGACAATGAGCAGTTCTTC
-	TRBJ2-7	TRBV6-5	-	CASSYGRTSYEQYF	TGTGCCAGCAGTTACGGACGGACTTCCTACGAGCAGTACTTC
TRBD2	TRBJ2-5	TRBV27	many	CASSSPRLAGETQYF	TGTGCCAGCAGTTCCCCCCGACTAGCGGGGGAGACCCAGTACTTC
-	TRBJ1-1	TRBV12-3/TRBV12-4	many	CASSRTAYTEAFF	TGTGCCAGCAGCAGGACCGCCTACACTGAAGCTTTCTTT
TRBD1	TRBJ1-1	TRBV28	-	CASRPSTGGTEAFF	TGTGCCAGCAGACCTTCGACAGGGGGGACTGAAGCTTTCTTT
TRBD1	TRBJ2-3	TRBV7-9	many	CASSRSPGQDSTDTQYF	TGTGCCAGCAGCCGTTCTCCGGGACAGGATAGCACAGATACGCAGTATTTT
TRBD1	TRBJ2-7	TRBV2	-	CASTRTGGSYEQYF	TGTGCCAGCACCAGGACAGGGGGCTCCTACGAGCAGTACTTC
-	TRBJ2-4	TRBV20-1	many	CSASPRADGTRLAKNIQYF	TGCAGTGCTAGTCCGAGAGCTGACGGGACCCGACTAGCCAAAAACATTCAGTACTTC
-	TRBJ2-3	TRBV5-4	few	CASSSFGSFTDTQYF	TGTGCCAGCAGCTCCTTTGGTAGCTTCACAGATACGCAGTATTTT
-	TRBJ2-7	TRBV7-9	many	CASSVFPRASGDEQYF	TGTGCCAGCAGCGTCTTCCCCCGGGCCTCAGGAGACGAGCAGTACTTC
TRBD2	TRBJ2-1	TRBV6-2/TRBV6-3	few	CASSPSGSGDEQFF	TGTGCCAGCTCCCCCAGCGGGAGCGGAGATGAGCAGTTCTTC
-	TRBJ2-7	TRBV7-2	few	CASSLVSEEQYF	TGTGCCAGCAGCTTAGTCTCCGAGGAGCAGTACTTC
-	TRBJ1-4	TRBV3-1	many	CASSQGAAGQEKLFF	TGTGCCAGCAGCCAAGGTGCGGCAGGGCAGGAAAAACTGTTTTTT
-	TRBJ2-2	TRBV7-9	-	CASSPRTAGELFF	TGTGCCAGCAGCCCCCGGACAGCCGGGGAGCTGTTTTTT
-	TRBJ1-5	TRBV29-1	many	CSVETGNSNQPQHF	TGCAGCGTTGAGACGGGGAATAGCAATCAGCCCCAGCATTTT
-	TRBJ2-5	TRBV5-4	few	CASTRGGEETQYF	TGTGCCAGCACGCGCGGCGGGGAAGAGACCCAGTACTTC
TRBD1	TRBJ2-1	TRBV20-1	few	CSAGTEYNEQFF	TGCAGTGCTGGGACAGAGTACAATGAGCAGTTCTTC
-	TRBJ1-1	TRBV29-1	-	CSVEDQEGMPAFF	TGCAGCGTTGAAGATCAAGAGGGCATGCCGGCTTTCTTT
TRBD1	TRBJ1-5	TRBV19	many	CASSRAGTANQPQHF	TGTGCCAGTAGCCGCGCGGGGACAGCGAATCAGCCCCAGCATTTT